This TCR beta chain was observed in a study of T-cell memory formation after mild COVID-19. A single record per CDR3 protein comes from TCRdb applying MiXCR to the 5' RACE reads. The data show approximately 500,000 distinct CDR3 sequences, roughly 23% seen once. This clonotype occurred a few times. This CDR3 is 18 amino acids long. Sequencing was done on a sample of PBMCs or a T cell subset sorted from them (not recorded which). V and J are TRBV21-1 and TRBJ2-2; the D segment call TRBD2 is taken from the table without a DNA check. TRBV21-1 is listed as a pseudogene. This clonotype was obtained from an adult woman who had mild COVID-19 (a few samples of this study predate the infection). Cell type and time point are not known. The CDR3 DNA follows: TGTGCCAGCAGCAATGGGACTAGCGGGAGGAGGTACACCGGGGAGCTGTTTTTT. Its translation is CASSNGTSGRRYTGELFF.